This T cell receptor (beta chain) was identified in a study of T cell responses to AZD1222 COVID-19 vaccine. General study points: Unmutated variant regions are reportedly targeted by nearly half of spike-specific TCRs. A mostly white British donor set with more females was recruited, and clonal diversity was possibly underestimated. The number of AZD1222 recipients seropositive at baseline was only 6 or 7. An increase in Spike-specific TCR breadth and depth was observed after two AZD1222 doses.

Worth noting for this clone: Its antigen is as yet unknown.

Deletions cut 2 bases from V and 9 bases from J, with 11 bases between. The CDR3 loop spans 13 amino acids. The germline V gene has CDR1 MNHEY and CDR2 SMNVEV (reference sequence). The assay was immunoSEQ multiplex PCR, and TCRdb's table has in-frame clones only and misses some. The repertoire has roughly 97,000 clones, 88% of them found once; the top ten carry 2.8%. V usage is TRBV27 and J usage is TRBJ1-5; a weak D match, TRBD1 (5 bases). The specimen comprised peripheral blood, sampled on day 0 of AZD1222 vaccination. This TCR was recovered from an adult in good health. CDR3 DNA sequence: TGTGCCAGCAGTTTAGGGGCCGGTCGGCCCCAGCATTTT. It yields the protein CASSLGAGRPQHF.